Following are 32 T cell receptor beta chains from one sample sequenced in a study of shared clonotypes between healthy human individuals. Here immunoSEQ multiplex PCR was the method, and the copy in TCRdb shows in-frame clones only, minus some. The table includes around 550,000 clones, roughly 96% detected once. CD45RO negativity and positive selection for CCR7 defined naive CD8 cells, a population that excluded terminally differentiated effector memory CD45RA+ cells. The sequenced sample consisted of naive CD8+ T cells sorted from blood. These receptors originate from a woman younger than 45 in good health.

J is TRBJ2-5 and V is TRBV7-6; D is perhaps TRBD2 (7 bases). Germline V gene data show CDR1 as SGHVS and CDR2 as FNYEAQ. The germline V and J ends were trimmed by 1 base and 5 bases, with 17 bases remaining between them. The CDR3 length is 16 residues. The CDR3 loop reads CASSLVVGGQRETQYF. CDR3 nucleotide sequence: TGTGCCAGCAGCTTAGTAGTCGGGGGGCAAAGGGAGACCCAGTACTTC.

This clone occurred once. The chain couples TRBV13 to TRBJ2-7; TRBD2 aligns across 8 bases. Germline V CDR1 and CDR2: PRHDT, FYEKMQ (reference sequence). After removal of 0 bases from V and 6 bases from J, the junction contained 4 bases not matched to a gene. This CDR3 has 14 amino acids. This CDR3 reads CASSLGTGTSEQYF. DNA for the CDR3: TGTGCCAGCAGCTTAGGAACCGGGACTAGCGAGCAGTACTTC.

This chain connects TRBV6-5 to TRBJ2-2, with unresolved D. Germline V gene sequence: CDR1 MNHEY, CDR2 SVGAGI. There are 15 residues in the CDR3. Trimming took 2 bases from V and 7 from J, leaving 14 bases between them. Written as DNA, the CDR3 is TGTGCCAGCAGTTACCCCGACCCACCCGTCGGGGAGCTGTTTTTT. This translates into CASSYPDPPVGELFF.

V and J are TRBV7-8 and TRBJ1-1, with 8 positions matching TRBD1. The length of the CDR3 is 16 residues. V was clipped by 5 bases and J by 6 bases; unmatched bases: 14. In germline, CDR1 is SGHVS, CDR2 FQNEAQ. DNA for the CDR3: TGTGCCAGCAGCCGGGACAGGTTCCTAGTTTATTCTGAAGCTTTCTTT. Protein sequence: CASSRDRFLVYSEAFF.

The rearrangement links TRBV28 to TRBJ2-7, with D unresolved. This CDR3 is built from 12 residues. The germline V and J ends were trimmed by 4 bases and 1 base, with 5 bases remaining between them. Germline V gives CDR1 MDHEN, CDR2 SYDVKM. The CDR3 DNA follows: TGTGCCAGCAGTTCCTTATCCTACGAGCAGTACTTC. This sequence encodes CASSSLSYEQYF.

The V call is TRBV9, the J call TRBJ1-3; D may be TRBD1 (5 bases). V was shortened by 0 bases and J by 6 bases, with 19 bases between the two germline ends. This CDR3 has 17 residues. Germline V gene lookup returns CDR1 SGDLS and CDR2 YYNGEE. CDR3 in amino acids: CASSVEGSFSQLNTIYF. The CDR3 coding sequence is TGTGCCAGCAGCGTAGAGGGGAGCTTCAGTCAGCTAAACACCATATATTTT.

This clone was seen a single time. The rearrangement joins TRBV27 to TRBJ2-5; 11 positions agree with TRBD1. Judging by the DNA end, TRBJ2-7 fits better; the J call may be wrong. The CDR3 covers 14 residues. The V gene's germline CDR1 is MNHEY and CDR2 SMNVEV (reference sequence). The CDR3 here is CASSRTGGRYEQYF. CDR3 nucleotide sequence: TGTGCCAGCTCCCGGACAGGGGGCAGGTACGAGCAGTACTTC.

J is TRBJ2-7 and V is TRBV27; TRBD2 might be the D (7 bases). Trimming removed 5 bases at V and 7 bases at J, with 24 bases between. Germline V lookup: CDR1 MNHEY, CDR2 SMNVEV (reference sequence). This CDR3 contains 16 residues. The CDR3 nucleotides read TGTGCCAGCAGTACCCAACGTTCGGGGGGCATAGGGGAGCAGTACTTC. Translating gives CASSTQRSGGIGEQYF.

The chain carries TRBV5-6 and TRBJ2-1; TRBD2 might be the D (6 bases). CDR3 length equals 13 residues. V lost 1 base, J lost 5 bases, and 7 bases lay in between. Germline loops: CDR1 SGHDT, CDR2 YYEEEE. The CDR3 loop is CASSLLADNEQFF. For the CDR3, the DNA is TGTGCCAGCAGCTTGTTAGCGGACAATGAGCAGTTCTTC. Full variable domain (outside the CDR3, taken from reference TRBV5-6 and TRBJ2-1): DAGVTQSPTHLIKTRGQQVTLRCSPKSGHDTVSWYQQALGQGPQFIFQYYEEEERQRGNFPDRFSGHQFPNYSSELNVNALLLGDSALYLCASSLLADNEQFFGPGTRLTVL.

The CDR3 here is CAEVPGQTHGMETQYF. The DNA for the CDR3 is TGTGCTGAAGTCCCCGGCCAGACCCATGGTATGGAGACCCAGTACTTC. The V gene is TRBV28, the J gene TRBJ2-5; D unresolved. The germline gives CDR1 MDHEN, CDR2 SYDVKM. The CDR3 spans 16 residues.

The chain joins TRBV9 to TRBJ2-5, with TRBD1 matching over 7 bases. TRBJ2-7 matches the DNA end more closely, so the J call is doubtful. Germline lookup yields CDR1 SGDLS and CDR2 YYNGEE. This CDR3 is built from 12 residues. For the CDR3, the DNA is TGTGCCAGCAGCGGGGACAGCTACGAGCAGTACTTC. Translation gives CASSGDSYEQYF.

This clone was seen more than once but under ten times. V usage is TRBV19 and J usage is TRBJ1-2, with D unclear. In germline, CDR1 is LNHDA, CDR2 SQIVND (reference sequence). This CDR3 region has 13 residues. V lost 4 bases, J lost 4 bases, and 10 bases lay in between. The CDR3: CASSKRAGYGYTF. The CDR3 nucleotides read TGTGCCAGTAGTAAGAGGGCAGGCTATGGCTACACCTTC.

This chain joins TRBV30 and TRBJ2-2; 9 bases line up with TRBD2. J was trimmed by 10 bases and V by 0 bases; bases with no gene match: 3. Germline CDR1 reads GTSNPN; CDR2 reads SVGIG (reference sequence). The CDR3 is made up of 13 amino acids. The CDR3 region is CAWSVVAGVELFF. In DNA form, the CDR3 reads TGTGCCTGGAGTGTCGTAGCGGGAGTGGAGCTGTTTTTT.

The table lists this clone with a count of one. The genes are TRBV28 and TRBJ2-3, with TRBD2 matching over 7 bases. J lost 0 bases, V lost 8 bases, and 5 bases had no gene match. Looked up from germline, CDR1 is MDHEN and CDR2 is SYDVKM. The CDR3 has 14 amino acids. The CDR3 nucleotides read TGTGCCAGCGGGGGGACTACTAGCACAGATACGCAGTATTTT. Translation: CASGGTTSTDTQYF.

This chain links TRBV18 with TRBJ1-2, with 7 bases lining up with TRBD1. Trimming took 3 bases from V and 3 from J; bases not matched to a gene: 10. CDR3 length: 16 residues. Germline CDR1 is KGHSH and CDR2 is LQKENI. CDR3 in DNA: TGTGCCAGCTCACCGCCGGACAGGCCCGCCTACTATGGCTACACCTTC. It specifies CASSPPDRPAYYGYTF.

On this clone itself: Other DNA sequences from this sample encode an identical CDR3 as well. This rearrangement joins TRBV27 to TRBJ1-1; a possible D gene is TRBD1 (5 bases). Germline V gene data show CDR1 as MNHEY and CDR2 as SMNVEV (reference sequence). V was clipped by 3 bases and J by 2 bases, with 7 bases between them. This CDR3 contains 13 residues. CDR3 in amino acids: CASSFGANTEAFF. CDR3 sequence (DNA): TGTGCCAGCAGTTTTGGGGCCAACACTGAAGCTTTCTTT.

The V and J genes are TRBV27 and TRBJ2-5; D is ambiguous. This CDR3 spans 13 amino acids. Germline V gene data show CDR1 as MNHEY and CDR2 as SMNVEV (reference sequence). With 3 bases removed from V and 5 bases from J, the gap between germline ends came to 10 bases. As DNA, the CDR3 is TGTGCCAGCAGTTTGACACGCAGGGAGACCCAGTACTTC. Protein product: CASSLTRRETQYF.

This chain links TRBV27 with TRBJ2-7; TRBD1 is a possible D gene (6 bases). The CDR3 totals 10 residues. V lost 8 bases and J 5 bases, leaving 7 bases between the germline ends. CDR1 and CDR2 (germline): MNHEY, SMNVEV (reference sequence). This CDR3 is CASGGDEQYF. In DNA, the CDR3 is TGTGCCAGCGGGGGCGACGAGCAGTACTTC.

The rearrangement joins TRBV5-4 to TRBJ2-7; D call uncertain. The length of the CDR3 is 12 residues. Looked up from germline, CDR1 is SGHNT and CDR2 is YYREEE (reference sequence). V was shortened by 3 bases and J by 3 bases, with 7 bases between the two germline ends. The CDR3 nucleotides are TGTGCCAGCAGCTCCGGTGACTACGAGCAGTACTTC. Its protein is CASSSGDYEQYF.

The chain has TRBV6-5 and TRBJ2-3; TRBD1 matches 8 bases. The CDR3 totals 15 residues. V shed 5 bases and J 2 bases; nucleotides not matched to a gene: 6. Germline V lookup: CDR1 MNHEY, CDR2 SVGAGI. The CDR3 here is CASSPLQGATDTQYF. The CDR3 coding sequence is TGTGCCAGCAGTCCGTTGCAGGGGGCCACAGATACGCAGTATTTT.

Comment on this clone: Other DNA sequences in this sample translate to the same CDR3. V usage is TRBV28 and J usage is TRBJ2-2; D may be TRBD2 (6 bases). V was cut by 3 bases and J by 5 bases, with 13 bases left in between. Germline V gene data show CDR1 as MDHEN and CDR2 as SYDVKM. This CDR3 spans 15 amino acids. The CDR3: CASSFGLKMTGELFF. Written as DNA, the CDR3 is TGTGCCAGCAGTTTTGGACTAAAGATGACCGGGGAGCTGTTTTTT.

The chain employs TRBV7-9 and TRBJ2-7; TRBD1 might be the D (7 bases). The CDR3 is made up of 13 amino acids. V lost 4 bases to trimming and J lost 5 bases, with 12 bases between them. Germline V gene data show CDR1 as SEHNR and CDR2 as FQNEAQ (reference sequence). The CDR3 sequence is CASSSRGADEQYF. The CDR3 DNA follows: TGTGCCAGCAGCTCCAGGGGGGCCGACGAGCAGTACTTC.

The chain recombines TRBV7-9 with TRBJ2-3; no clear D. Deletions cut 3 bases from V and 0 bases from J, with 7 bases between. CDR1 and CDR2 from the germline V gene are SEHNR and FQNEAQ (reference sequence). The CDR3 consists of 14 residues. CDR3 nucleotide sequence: TGTGCCAGCAGCTTGGAGAGGAGCACAGATACGCAGTATTTT. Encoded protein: CASSLERSTDTQYF. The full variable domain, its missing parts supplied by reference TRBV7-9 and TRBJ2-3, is DTGVSQNPRHKITKRGQNVTFRCDPISEHNRLYWYRQTLGQGPEFLTYFQNEAQLEKSRLLSDRFSAERPKGSFSTLEIQRTEQGDSAMYLCASSLERSTDTQYFGPGTRLTVL.

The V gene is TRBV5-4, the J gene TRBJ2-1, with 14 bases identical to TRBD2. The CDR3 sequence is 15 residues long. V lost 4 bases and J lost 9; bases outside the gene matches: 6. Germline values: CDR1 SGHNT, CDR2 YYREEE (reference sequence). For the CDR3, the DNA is TGTGCCAGCAGCCCGACTAGCGGGAGGGCCAGTGAGCAGTTCTTC. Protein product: CASSPTSGRASEQFF. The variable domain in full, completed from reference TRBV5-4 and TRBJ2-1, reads ETGVTQSPTHLIKTRGQQVTLRCSSQSGHNTVSWYQQALGQGPQFIFQYYREEENGRGNFPPRFSGLQFPNYSSELNVNALELDDSALYLCASSPTSGRASEQFFGPGTRLTVL.

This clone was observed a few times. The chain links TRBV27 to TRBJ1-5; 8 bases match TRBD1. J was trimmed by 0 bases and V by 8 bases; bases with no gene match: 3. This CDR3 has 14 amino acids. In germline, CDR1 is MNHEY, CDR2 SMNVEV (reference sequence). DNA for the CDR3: TGTGCCAGCCGGACAGGGTTTAGCAATCAGCCCCAGCATTTT. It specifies CASRTGFSNQPQHF.

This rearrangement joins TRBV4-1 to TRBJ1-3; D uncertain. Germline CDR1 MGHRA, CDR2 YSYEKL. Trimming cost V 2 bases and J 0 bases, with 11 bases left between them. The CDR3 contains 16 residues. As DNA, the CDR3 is TGCGCCAGCAGCCAACGACTGTACAACTCTGGAAACACCATATATTTT. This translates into CASSQRLYNSGNTIYF.

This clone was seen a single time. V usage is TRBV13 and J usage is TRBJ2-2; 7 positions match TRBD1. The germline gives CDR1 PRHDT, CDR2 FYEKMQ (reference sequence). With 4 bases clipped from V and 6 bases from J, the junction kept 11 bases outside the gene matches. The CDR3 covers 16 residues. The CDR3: CASSSRQGRKAGELFF. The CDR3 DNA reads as TGTGCCAGCAGCTCCCGACAGGGAAGGAAGGCCGGGGAGCTGTTTTTT.

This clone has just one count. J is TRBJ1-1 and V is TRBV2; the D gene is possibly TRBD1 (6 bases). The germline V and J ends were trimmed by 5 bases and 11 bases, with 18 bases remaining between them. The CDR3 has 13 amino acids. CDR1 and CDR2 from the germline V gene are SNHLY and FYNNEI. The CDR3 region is CASSTRDTSAAFF. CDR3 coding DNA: TGTGCCAGCAGTACCCGGGACACCTCTGCGGCTTTCTTT.

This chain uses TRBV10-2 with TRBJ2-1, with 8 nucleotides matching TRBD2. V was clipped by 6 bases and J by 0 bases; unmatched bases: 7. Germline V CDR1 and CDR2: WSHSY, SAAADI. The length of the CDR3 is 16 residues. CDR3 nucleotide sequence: TGCGCCAGCAGCTCGGGGCTAGCGGGCTCCTACAATGAGCAGTTCTTC. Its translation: CASSSGLAGSYNEQFF.

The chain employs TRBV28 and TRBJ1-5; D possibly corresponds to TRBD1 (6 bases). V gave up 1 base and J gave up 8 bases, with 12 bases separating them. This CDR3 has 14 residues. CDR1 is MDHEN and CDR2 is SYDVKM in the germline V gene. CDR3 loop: CASSLSGAAKPQHF. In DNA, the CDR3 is TGTGCCAGCAGTTTATCAGGGGCGGCTAAGCCCCAGCATTTT.

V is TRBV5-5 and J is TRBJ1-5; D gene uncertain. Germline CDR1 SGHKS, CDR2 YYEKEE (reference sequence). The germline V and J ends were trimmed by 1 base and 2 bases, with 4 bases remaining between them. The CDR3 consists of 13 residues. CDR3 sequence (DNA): TGTGCCAGCAGCTTGATCGGCAATCAGCCCCAGCATTTT. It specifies CASSLIGNQPQHF.

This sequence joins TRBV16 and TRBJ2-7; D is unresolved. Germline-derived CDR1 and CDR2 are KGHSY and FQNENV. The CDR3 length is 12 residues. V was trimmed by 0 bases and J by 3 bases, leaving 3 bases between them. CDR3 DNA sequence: TGTGCCAGCAGCCAATCCGACTACGAGCAGTACTTC. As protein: CASSQSDYEQYF. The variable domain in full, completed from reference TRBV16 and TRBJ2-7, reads GEEVAQTPKHLVRGEGQKAKLYCAPIKGHSYVFWYQQVLKNEFKFLISFQNENVFDETGMPKERFSAKCLPNSPCSLEIQATKLEDSAVYFCASSQSDYEQYFGPGTRLTVT.